This TCR beta chain was found in a study of CD8 T cells in Susac syndrome. There are 16 residues in the CDR3. V lost 5 bases to trimming and J lost 2 bases; unmatched junction nucleotides: 8. CDR1 and CDR2 from the germline V gene are LGHNT and FRNRAP. The RNA input was about 0.45 to 1 ug, and it was reverse transcribed with random hexamers. Amplification of TCR beta CDR3 by immunoSEQ multiplex PCR spanned 54 Vbeta and 13 Jbeta. TCRdb re-called the immunoSEQ multiplex PCR reads through MiXCR, storing one row per CDR3 protein. The sample yields more than 200,000 distinct CDR3 sequences, 80% to 95% seen once.

This clonotype originated in a human donor with multiple sclerosis. The V and J genes are TRBV12-5 and TRBJ2-4; 8 positions agree with TRBD1. Source material: CD4+ T cells from PBMCs. DNA for the CDR3: TGTGCTAGTGGTCCAGGTGACAGGGGTACCAAAAACATTCAGTACTTC. It is translated as CASGPGDRGTKNIQYF. The variable domain in full, with the rest retrieved from reference TRBV12-5 and TRBJ2-4, is DARVTQTPRHKVTEMGQEVTMRCQPILGHNTVFWYRQTMMQGLELLAYFRNRAPLDDSGMPKDRFSAEMPDATLATLKIQPSEPRDSAVYFCASGPGDRGTKNIQYFGAGTRLSVL.